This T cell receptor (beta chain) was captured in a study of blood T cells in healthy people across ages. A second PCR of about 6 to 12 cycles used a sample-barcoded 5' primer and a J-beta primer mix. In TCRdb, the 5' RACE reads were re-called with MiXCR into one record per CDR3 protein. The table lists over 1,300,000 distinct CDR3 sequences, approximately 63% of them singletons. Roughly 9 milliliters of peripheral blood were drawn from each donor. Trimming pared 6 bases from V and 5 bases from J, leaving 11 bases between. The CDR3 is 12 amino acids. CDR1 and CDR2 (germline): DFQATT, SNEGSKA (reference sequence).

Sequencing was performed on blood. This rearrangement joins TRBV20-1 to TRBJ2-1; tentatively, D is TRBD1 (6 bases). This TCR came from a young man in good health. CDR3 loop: CSAWTENNEQFF. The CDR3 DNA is TGCAGTGCCTGGACAGAAAACAATGAGCAGTTCTTC.